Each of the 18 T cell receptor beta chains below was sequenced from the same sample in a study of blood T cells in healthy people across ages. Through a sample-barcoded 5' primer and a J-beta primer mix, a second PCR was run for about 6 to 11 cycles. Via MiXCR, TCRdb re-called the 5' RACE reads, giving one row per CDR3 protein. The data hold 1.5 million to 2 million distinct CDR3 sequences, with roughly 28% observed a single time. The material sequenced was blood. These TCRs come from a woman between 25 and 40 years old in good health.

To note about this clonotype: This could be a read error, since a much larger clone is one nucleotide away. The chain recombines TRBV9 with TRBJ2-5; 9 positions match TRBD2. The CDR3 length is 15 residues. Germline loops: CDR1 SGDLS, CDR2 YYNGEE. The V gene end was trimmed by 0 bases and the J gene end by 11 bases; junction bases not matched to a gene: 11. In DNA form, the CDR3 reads TGTGCCAGCAGCGTAGTAGCGGGGGCCTACAATGAGCAGTACTTC. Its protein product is CASSVVAGAYNEQYF.

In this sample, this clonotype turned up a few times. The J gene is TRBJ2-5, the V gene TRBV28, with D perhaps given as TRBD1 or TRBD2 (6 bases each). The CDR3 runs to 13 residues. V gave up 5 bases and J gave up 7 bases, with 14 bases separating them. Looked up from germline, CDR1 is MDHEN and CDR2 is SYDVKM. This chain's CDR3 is CASSGGPRGTQYF. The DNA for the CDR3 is TGTGCCAGCAGTGGGGGGCCCCGAGGGACCCAGTACTTC.

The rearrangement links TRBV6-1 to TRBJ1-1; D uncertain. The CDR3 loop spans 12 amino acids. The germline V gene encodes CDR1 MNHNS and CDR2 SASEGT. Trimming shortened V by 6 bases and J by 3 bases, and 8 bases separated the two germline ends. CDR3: CASRPLHTEAFF. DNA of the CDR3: TGTGCCAGCAGACCGCTGCACACTGAAGCTTTCTTT.

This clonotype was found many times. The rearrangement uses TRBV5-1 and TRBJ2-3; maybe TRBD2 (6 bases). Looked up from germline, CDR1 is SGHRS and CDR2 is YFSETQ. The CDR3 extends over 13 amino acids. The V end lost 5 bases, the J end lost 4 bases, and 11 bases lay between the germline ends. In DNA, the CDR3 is TGCGCCAGCAGACTCCCGGGGGCAGATACGCAGTATTTT. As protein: CASRLPGADTQYF.

The CDR3 DNA follows: TGCAGCACTGGAGGGGCAGGGACTTACGAGCAGTACTTC. This codes for CSTGGAGTYEQYF. The chain carries TRBV29-1 and TRBJ2-5; D is perhaps TRBD2 (6 bases). TRBJ2-7 matches the DNA end more closely, so the J call is doubtful. Per the germline V gene, CDR1 is SQVTM and CDR2 is ANQGSEA. The CDR3 is made up of 13 amino acids.

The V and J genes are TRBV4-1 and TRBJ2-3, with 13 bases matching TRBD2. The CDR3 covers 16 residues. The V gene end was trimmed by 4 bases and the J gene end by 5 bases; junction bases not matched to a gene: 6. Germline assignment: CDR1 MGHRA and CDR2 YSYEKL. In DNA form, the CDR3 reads TGCGCCAGCAGCCCGACTAGCGGGGGGTTAGAAGATACGCAGTATTTT. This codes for CASSPTSGGLEDTQYF.

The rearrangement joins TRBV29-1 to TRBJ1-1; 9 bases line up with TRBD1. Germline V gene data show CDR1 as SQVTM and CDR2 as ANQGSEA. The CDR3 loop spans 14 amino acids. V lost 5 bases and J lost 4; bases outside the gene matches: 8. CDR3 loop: CSVRDRGTVTEAFF. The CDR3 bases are TGCAGCGTTCGCGACAGGGGGACTGTCACTGAAGCTTTCTTT.

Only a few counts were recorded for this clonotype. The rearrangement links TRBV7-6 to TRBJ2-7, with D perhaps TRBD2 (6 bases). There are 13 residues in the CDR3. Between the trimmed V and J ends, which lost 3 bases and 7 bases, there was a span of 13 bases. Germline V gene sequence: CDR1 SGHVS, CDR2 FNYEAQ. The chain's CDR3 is CASSFGTSNEQYF. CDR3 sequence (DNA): TGTGCCAGCAGCTTCGGGACTTCCAATGAGCAGTACTTC.

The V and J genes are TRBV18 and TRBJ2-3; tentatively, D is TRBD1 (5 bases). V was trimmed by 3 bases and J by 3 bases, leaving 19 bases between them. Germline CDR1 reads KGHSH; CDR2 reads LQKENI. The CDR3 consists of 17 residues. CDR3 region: CASSPNMGQYGTDTQYF. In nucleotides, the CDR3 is TGTGCCAGCTCACCGAATATGGGGCAGTACGGTACAGATACGCAGTATTTT.

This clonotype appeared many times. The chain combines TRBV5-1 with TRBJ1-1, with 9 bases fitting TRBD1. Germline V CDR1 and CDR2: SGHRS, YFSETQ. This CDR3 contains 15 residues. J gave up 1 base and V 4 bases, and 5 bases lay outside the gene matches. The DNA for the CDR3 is TGCGCCAGCAGCGCGAGGACAGGGGCGAACACTGAAGCTTTCTTT. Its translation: CASSARTGANTEAFF.

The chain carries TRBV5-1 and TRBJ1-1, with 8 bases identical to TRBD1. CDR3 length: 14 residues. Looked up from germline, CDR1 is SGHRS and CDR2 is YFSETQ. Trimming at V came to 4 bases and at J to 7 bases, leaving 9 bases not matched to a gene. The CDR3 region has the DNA TGCGCCAGCAGCGGGACGGACAGGGAATTTGAAGCTTTCTTT. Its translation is CASSGTDREFEAFF.

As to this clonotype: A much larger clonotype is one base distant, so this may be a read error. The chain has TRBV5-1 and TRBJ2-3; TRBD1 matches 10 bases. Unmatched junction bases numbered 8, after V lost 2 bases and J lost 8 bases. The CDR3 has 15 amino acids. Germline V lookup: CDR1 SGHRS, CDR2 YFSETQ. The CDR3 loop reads CASSFGTGEARTQYF. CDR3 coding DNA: TGCGCCAGCAGCTTTGGGACAGGGGAGGCACGTACGCAGTATTTT. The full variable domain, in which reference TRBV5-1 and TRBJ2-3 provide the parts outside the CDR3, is KAGVTQTPRYLIKTRGQQVTLSCSPISGHRSVSWYQQTPGQGLQFLFEYFSETQRNKGNFPGRFSGRQFSNSRSEMNVSTLELGDSALYLCASSFGTGEARTQYFGPGTRLTVL.

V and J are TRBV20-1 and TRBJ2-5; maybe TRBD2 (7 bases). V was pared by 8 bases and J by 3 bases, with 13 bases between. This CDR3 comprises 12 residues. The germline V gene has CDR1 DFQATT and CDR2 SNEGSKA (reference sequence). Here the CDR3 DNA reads TGCAGTCCTCGAGGGGGGGAAGAGACCCAGTACTTC. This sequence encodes CSPRGGEETQYF.

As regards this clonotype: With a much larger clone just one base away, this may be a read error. CDR3: CASSVDRVRTQYF. The DNA of the CDR3 is TGTGCCAGCAGTGTCGACAGGGTGCGGACCCAGTACTTC. The J gene is TRBJ2-5, the V gene TRBV12-3 or TRBV12-4, with TRBD1 matching 7 bases. The CDR3 length is 13 residues. Trimming at V came to 5 bases and at J to 7 bases, leaving 7 bases not matched to a gene.

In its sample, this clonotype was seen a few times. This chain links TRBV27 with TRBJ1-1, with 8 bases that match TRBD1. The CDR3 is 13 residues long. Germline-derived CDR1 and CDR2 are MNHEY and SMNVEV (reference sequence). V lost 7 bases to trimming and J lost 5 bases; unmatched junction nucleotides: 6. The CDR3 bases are TGTGCCAGCACCCCAGGGGGCTGGACTGAAGCTTTCTTT. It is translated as CASTPGGWTEAFF.

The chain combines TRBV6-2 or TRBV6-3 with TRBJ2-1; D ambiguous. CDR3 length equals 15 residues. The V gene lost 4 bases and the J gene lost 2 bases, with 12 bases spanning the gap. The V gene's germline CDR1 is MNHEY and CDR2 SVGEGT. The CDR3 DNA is TGTGCCAGCAGTTCCGACCGGCCGCCCTACAATGAGCAGTTCTTC. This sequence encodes CASSSDRPPYNEQFF.

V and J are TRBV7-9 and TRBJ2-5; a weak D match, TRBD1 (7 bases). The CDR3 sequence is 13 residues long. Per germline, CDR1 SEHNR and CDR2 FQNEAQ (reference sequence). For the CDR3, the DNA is TGTGCTGGGGGGACAGAGTCCCCGGAGACCCAGTACTTC. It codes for CAGGTESPETQYF.

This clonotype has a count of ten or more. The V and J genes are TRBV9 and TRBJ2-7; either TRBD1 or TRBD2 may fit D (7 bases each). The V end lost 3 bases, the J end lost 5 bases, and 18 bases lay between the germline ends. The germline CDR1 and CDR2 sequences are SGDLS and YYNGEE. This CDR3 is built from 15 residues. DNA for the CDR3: TGTGCCAGCAGCGCAAGCTCTGCAGGGGGGGACGAGCAGTACTTC. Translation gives CASSASSAGGDEQYF.